The rows below give T cell receptor beta chains drawn from one sample of a study of T cells in Graves' hyperthyroidism and ophthalmopathy. Using its own MiXCR run on the multiplex PCR reads, TCRdb lists one record per CDR3 protein. Here the sample spans about 360,000 distinct CDR3 sequences, around 14% being singletons. The specimen sequenced was blood. Every receptor here comes from a woman younger than 35 with Graves' hyperthyroidism. The CDR3 runs from the conserved cysteine through the conserved F or W. The order of the fields is D gene, J gene, clone size, V gene, CDR3 protein, CDR3 DNA. A D gene is named only where the DNA matches it firmly. Size is stated for part of the rows, as once, few or many counts, or as a class when the clone is expanded.

- TRBJ1-1 many TRBV7-9 CASSTTVLNTEAFF TGTGCCAGCAGCACGACAGTCTTGAACACTGAAGCTTTCTTT
TRBD2 TRBJ2-3 many TRBV7-2 CASSSSGFTDTQYF TGTGCCAGCAGCTCTAGCGGTTTCACAGATACGCAGTATTTT
- TRBJ2-7 - TRBV16 CASSQERAYEQYF TGTGCCAGCAGCCAAGAAAGGGCCTACGAGCAGTACTTC
- TRBJ1-1 many TRBV11-1 CASSLTGSNTEAFF TGTGCCAGCAGCCTGACAGGTTCGAACACTGAAGCTTTCTTT
- TRBJ1-1 many TRBV28 CASSPNRWTEAFF TGTGCCAGCAGCCCCAATCGGTGGACTGAAGCTTTCTTT
- TRBJ1-1 many TRBV20-1 CSASLGGGYRNTEAFF TGCAGTGCTTCCCTGGGCGGGGGATACCGGAACACTGAAGCTTTCTTT
- TRBJ1-6 - TRBV7-9 CASSPSRSPLHF TGTGCCAGCAGCCCTTCCCGTTCACCCCTCCACTTT
- TRBJ2-2 many TRBV6-5 CASSNSRGNTGELFF TGTGCCAGCAGTAATTCGAGGGGTAATACCGGGGAGCTGTTTTTT
TRBD2 TRBJ2-5 few TRBV19 CASSRSPPGGETQYF TGTGCCAGTAGCCGCAGTCCCCCGGGAGGGGAGACCCAGTACTTC
TRBD1 TRBJ1-5 many TRBV7-2 CASSLTGEEYQPQHF TGTGCCAGCAGCCTAACAGGGGAAGAATATCAGCCCCAGCATTTT
- TRBJ1-2 many TRBV5-5 CASSLQSANYGYTF TGTGCCAGCAGCTTGCAGTCAGCTAACTATGGCTACACCTTC
- TRBJ2-2 many TRBV11-2 CASSLDDRNTGELFF TGTGCCAGCAGCTTAGATGACAGAAACACCGGGGAGCTGTTTTTT
TRBD1 TRBJ1-1 many TRBV7-8 CASSPGQGVAFF TGTGCCAGCAGCCCGGGACAGGGTGTTGCTTTCTTT
- TRBJ2-5 many TRBV11-2 CASSASTAVETQYF TGTGCCAGCAGCGCCTCGACAGCCGTAGAGACCCAGTACTTC
TRBD1 TRBJ1-5 many TRBV2 CASSQHYRGKQPQHF TGTGCCAGCAGTCAACATTACAGGGGAAAGCAGCCCCAGCATTTT
TRBD1 TRBJ2-7 few TRBV4-1 CASSHSGTGASYEQYF TGCGCCAGCAGCCATTCTGGGACAGGGGCATCCTACGAGCAGTACTTC
- TRBJ1-5 - TRBV7-9 CASSPEDQPQHF TGTGCCAGCAGCCCGGAGGATCAGCCCCAGCATTTT
TRBD2 TRBJ2-1 many TRBV6-1 CASSSGIAGLAYNEQFF TGTGCCAGCAGTTCCGGCATAGCGGGGCTGGCCTACAATGAGCAGTTCTTC
- TRBJ1-1 many TRBV2 CASSNRTGTIGMNTEAFF TGTGCCAGCAGTAACAGAACCGGGACAATCGGCATGAACACTGAAGCTTTCTTT
- TRBJ2-4 - TRBV19 CASSIRGRIAKNIQYF TGTGCCAGTAGTATCAGAGGAAGAATAGCCAAAAACATTCAGTACTTC
- TRBJ2-7 few TRBV16 CASSQWGNERQYF TGTGCCAGCAGCCAATGGGGGAACGAGAGGCAGTACTTC
- TRBJ1-5 - TRBV7-6 CASRSTGQEGNQPQHF TGTGCCAGCAGATCGACGGGACAAGAAGGCAATCAGCCCCAGCATTTT
- TRBJ2-5 few TRBV9 CASSVGGSNQETQYF TGTGCCAGCAGCGTTGGGGGGAGTAACCAAGAGACCCAGTACTTC
- TRBJ2-2 few TRBV9 CASSVESGHFTGELFF TGTGCCAGCAGCGTTGAGTCGGGACACTTCACCGGGGAGCTGTTTTTT
TRBD2 TRBJ2-2 many TRBV11-2 CASSLAGGEGPTGELFF TGTGCCAGCAGCCTAGCGGGAGGTGAGGGACCCACCGGGGAGCTGTTTTTT
- TRBJ1-1 many TRBV28 CASSWGQPNTEAFF TGTGCCAGCAGTTGGGGGCAGCCGAACACTGAAGCTTTCTTT
TRBD1 TRBJ1-1 many TRBV12-3/TRBV12-4 CASSSRQGLTNTEAFF TGTGCCAGCAGTTCCAGACAGGGTTTGACGAACACTGAAGCTTTCTTT
TRBD1 TRBJ1-5 - TRBV5-6 CASSFRDRGNQPQHF TGTGCCAGCAGTTTCCGGGACAGGGGCAATCAGCCCCAGCATTTT
- TRBJ1-3 few TRBV6-2/TRBV6-3 CASSSQDRLSGNTIYF TGTGCCAGCAGTTCCCAAGACAGGCTCTCTGGAAACACCATATATTTT
- TRBJ2-1 - TRBV5-8 CASSLSRAGGNEQFF TGTGCCAGCAGCTTGAGTAGAGCAGGGGGGAATGAGCAGTTCTTC
- TRBJ1-3 many TRBV20-1 CSAESAGNTIYF TGCAGTGCTGAGTCGGCTGGAAACACCATATATTTT
- TRBJ2-5 - TRBV30 CAWSVLRETQYF TGTGCCTGGAGTGTACTACGAGAGACCCAGTACTTC
- TRBJ1-4 many TRBV11-2 CASSDEAREKLFF TGTGCCAGCAGCGACGAGGCGAGGGAAAAACTGTTTTTT
TRBD1 TRBJ1-3 - TRBV10-3 CAISEQGGTGNTIYF TGTGCCATCAGCGAACAGGGGGGCACTGGAAACACCATATATTTT
TRBD1 TRBJ1-1 many TRBV20-1 CSARTGTEVEAFF TGCAGTGCTAGAACCGGGACAGAGGTTGAAGCTTTCTTT
- TRBJ1-1 - TRBV12-3/TRBV12-4 CASSFDQLGAFF TGTGCCAGCAGTTTTGATCAACTGGGGGCTTTCTTT
- TRBJ2-3 many TRBV28 CASSASADTQYF TGTGCCAGCAGTGCATCCGCAGATACGCAGTATTTT
- TRBJ2-3 many TRBV3-1 CASSQGYYTQYF TGTGCCAGCAGCCAAGGATACTATACGCAGTATTTT
TRBD2 TRBJ2-3 many TRBV7-3 CASSPGTSGFPDTQYF TGTGCCAGCAGCCCCGGGACTAGCGGGTTTCCAGATACGCAGTATTTT
- TRBJ2-7 many TRBV6-2/TRBV6-3 CASRSSADAEQYF TGTGCCAGCCGATCAAGCGCCGACGCCGAGCAGTACTTC
- TRBJ2-5 many TRBV5-8 CASSRDRQETQYF TGTGCCAGCAGCCGTGACCGTCAAGAGACCCAGTACTTC
- TRBJ2-3 many TRBV9 CASSAGVADYTDTQYF TGTGCCAGCAGCGCTGGGGTAGCGGACTACACAGATACGCAGTATTTT
TRBD1 TRBJ1-2 few TRBV6-1 CASSAQGGAKYGYTF TGTGCCAGCAGTGCCCAGGGGGGGGCGAAATATGGCTACACCTTC
- TRBJ1-6 few TRBV11-1 CASSLERALDNSPLHF TGTGCCAGCAGCTTAGAAAGGGCGTTGGATAATTCACCCCTCCACTTT
- TRBJ2-1 - TRBV4-3 CASSVEHSGPYNEQFF TGCGCCAGCAGCGTGGAGCATAGCGGCCCCTACAATGAGCAGTTCTTC
TRBD1 TRBJ1-6 many TRBV28 CASRPDGTGDSPLHF TGTGCCAGCAGACCAGACGGGACAGGGGATTCACCCCTCCACTTT
- TRBJ1-5 many TRBV5-1 CASKGDGPGQPQHF TGCGCCAGCAAAGGGGACGGGCCAGGGCAGCCCCAGCATTTT